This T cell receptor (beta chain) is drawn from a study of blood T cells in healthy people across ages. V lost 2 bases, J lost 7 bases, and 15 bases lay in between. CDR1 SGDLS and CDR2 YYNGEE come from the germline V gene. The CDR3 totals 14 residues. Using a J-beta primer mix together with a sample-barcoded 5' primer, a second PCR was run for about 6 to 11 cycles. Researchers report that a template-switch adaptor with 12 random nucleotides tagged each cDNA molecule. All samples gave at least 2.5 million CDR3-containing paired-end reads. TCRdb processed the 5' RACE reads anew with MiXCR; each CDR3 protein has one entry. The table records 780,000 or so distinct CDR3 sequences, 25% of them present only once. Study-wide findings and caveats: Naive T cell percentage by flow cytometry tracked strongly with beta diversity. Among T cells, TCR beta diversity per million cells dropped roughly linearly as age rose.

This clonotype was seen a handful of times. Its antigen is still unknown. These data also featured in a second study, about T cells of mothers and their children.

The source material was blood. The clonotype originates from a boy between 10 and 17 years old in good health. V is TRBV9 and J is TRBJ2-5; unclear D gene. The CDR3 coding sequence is TGTGCCAGCAGCGTGGGTAGCCCCCCGGGGACCCAGTACTTC. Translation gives CASSVGSPPGTQYF.